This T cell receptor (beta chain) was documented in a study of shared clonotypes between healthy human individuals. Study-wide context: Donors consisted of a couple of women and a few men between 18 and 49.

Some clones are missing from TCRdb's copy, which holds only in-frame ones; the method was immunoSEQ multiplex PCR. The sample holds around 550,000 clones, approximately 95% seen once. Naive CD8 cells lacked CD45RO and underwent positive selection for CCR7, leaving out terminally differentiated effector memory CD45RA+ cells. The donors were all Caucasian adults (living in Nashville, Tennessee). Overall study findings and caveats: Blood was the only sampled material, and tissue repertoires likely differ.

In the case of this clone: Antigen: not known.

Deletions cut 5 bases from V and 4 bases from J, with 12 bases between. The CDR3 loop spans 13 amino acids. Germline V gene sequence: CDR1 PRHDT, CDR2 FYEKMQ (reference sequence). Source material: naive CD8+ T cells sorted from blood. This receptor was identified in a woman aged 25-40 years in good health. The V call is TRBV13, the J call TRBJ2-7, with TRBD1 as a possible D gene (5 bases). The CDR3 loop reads CASSLQDGYEQYF. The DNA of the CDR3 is TGTGCCAGCAGCCTACAGGACGGTTACGAGCAGTACTTC.